These 20 T cell receptor beta chains share one sample of origin, sequenced in a study of blood T cell repertoires in COVID-19. The repertoire was sequenced with immunoSEQ multiplex PCR; TCRdb's copy has only in-frame clones and lacks some. The sample lists 310,000 or so clones, roughly 83% occurring once. The sequenced sample was peripheral blood. These receptors were collected from a woman aged 50 to 65 with acute or convalescent COVID-19.

The V call is TRBV7-9, the J call TRBJ2-7, with a tentative D call TRBD1 (6 bases). The CDR3 spans 12 residues. Trimming took 4 bases from V and 5 from J, leaving 9 bases between them. CDR1 is SEHNR and CDR2 is FQNEAQ in the germline V gene (reference sequence). The CDR3: CASSSQGNEQYF. In DNA form, the CDR3 reads TGTGCCAGCAGCTCCCAGGGGAACGAGCAGTACTTC.

The J gene is TRBJ2-7, the V gene TRBV30; TRBD2 matches at 10 bases. Trimming at V came to 4 bases and at J to 5 bases, leaving 14 bases not matched to a gene. CDR3 size: 16 residues. Germline lookup yields CDR1 GTSNPN and CDR2 SVGIG (reference sequence). This CDR3 reads CAWISSLASGRNEQYF. For the CDR3, the DNA is TGTGCCTGGATAAGTAGTCTGGCTAGCGGGAGAAACGAGCAGTACTTC. Using reference TRBV30 and TRBJ2-7 for the parts outside the CDR3, the full variable domain is SQTIHQWPATLVQPVGSPLSLECTVEGTSNPNLYWYRQAAGRGLQLLFYSVGIGQISSEVPQNLSASRPQDRQFILSSKKLLLSDSGFYLCAWISSLASGRNEQYFGPGTRLTVT.

The genes are TRBV19 and TRBJ1-2, with D possibly being TRBD1 (5 bases). V lost 2 bases and J lost 3, with 10 bases in between. CDR1 and CDR2 (germline): LNHDA, SQIVND (reference sequence). CDR3 length: 14 amino acids. The CDR3 sequence is CASSIRQTYYGYTF. The DNA of the CDR3 is TGTGCCAGTAGTATACGACAGACCTACTATGGCTACACCTTC.

This rearrangement joins TRBV28 to TRBJ1-1; D call uncertain. The V end was cut by 3 bases, the J end by 1 base, with 15 bases between. This CDR3 comprises 16 residues. Germline V gene sequence: CDR1 MDHEN, CDR2 SYDVKM. For the CDR3, the DNA is TGTGCCAGCAGTTTGCGGGGTAATAGGGAGAACACTGAAGCTTTCTTT. It encodes CASSLRGNRENTEAFF.

This rearrangement joins TRBV2 to TRBJ2-1; TRBD2 aligns across 10 bases. From germline, CDR1 is SNHLY and CDR2 FYNNEI. V lost 2 bases to trimming and J lost 9 bases; unmatched junction nucleotides: 4. CDR3 length: 14 residues. CDR3: CASSESSGRGEQFF. In DNA, the CDR3 is TGTGCCAGCAGTGAATCTAGCGGGAGAGGTGAGCAGTTCTTC.

The chain employs TRBV7-9 and TRBJ2-7; 7 bases map to TRBD1. The junction had 7 bases not matched to a gene; V was cut back by 5 bases and J by 3 bases. Germline CDR1 reads SEHNR; CDR2 reads FQNEAQ (reference sequence). CDR3 size: 14 residues. Here the CDR3 DNA reads TGTGCCAGCAGCATCGGGACAGTTAGCTACGAGCAGTACTTC. Residues: CASSIGTVSYEQYF.

The rearrangement uses TRBV30 and TRBJ2-7; the match to TRBD1 covers 8 bases. The CDR3 is made up of 13 amino acids. The V and J ends lost 2 bases and 7 bases, in that order; junction bases with no gene match: 7. The V gene's germline CDR1 is GTSNPN and CDR2 SVGIG (reference sequence). The CDR3 loop is CAWSRQGAGEQYF. DNA for the CDR3: TGTGCCTGGAGTAGGCAGGGGGCGGGTGAGCAGTACTTC. Looking up the rest from reference TRBV30 and TRBJ2-7 gives the full variable domain: SQTIHQWPATLVQPVGSPLSLECTVEGTSNPNLYWYRQAAGRGLQLLFYSVGIGQISSEVPQNLSASRPQDRQFILSSKKLLLSDSGFYLCAWSRQGAGEQYFGPGTRLTVT.

The V and J genes are TRBV3-1 (or the pseudogene TRBV3-2) and TRBJ2-6; 10 bases fit TRBD2. V gave up 0 bases and J gave up 2 bases; unmatched junction bases: 19. The CDR3 sequence is 23 residues long. Germline-derived CDR1 and CDR2 are LGHDT and YNNKEL (reference sequence). CDR3 residues: CASSQEIRGASGSVGTGANVLTF. The CDR3 bases are TGTGCCAGCAGCCAAGAAATTCGGGGGGCTAGCGGGAGCGTAGGGACTGGGGCCAACGTCCTGACTTTC.

The chain employs TRBV24-1 and TRBJ1-1, with TRBD1 identical over 12 bases. The CDR3 sequence is 16 residues long. V was clipped by 3 bases and J by 7 bases; unmatched bases: 8. CDR1 KGHDR and CDR2 SFDVKD come from the germline V gene. The CDR3 spells CATSDTSGTGGLEAFF. DNA for the CDR3: TGTGCCACCAGTGATACCTCCGGGACAGGGGGCCTTGAAGCTTTCTTT.

This clone was detected a few times. The chain links TRBV5-5 to TRBJ1-1; 9 nucleotides agree with TRBD1. Germline V gives CDR1 SGHKS, CDR2 YYEKEE (reference sequence). After removal of 3 bases from V and 5 bases from J, the junction contained 5 bases not matched to a gene. This CDR3 is built from 14 residues. As DNA, the CDR3 is TGTGCCAGCAGCTCGGACAGGGGAGGGACTGAAGCTTTCTTT. This translates into CASSSDRGGTEAFF.

The CDR3 spells CASSVAGGGATNEKLFF. CDR3 coding DNA: TGTGCCAGCAGCGTAGCTGGGGGGGGAGCAACTAATGAAAAACTGTTTTTT. This chain uses TRBV9 with TRBJ1-4; D is possibly TRBD1 (5 bases). Trimming cost V 0 bases and J 0 bases, with 12 bases left between them. This CDR3 comprises 17 residues. Germline values: CDR1 SGDLS, CDR2 YYNGEE.

The V and J genes are TRBV14 and TRBJ2-7; the match to TRBD2 covers 11 bases. This CDR3 has 16 amino acids. Trimming cost V 3 bases and J 2 bases; bases outside gene matches: 6. Germline CDR1 is SGHDN and CDR2 is FVKESK. The CDR3, as DNA: TGTGCCAGCAGCCATCCCGGGACTAGCGGTGCCTACGAGCAGTACTTC. Translated, it gives CASSHPGTSGAYEQYF.

The chain joins TRBV29-1 to TRBJ2-3, with 8 bases matching TRBD1. This CDR3 spans 13 amino acids. Germline loops: CDR1 SQVTM, CDR2 ANQGSEA. The junction had 2 bases not matched to a gene; V was cut back by 5 bases and J by 1 base. The CDR3 bases are TGCAGCGTTACGACAGGGGGCACAGATACGCAGTATTTT. Translating it yields CSVTTGGTDTQYF.

V gene TRBV24-1 combines with J gene TRBJ2-1, with TRBD2 identical over 12 bases. CDR3 length: 17 amino acids. The germline gives CDR1 KGHDR, CDR2 SFDVKD. The V gene end was trimmed by 3 bases and the J gene end by 0 bases; junction bases not matched to a gene: 2. The CDR3 sequence: CATSDRLAGDSYNEQFF. The CDR3 DNA reads TGTGCCACCAGTGATCGACTAGCGGGAGACTCCTACAATGAGCAGTTCTTC.

This clone has a single count. The V gene is TRBV27, the J gene TRBJ2-7; possibly TRBD2 for D (5 bases). The V end lost 5 bases, the J end lost 5 bases, and 16 bases lay between the germline ends. This CDR3 comprises 14 residues. Looked up from germline, CDR1 is MNHEY and CDR2 is SMNVEV (reference sequence). The CDR3 is CASSPGLLLDEQYF. CDR3 DNA: TGTGCCAGCAGTCCCGGACTTCTCTTGGACGAGCAGTACTTC.

The rearrangement links TRBV27 to TRBJ1-4; tentative D call: TRBD1 (6 bases). Trimming took 3 bases from V and 2 from J, leaving 16 bases between them. The CDR3 is 17 residues long. Germline CDR1 MNHEY, CDR2 SMNVEV (reference sequence). CDR3 nucleotide sequence: TGTGCCAGCAGTTTTATCCGGACAGCCCCCACTAATGAAAAACTGTTTTTT. This gives the protein CASSFIRTAPTNEKLFF.

V is TRBV5-1 and J is TRBJ2-6; TRBD1 might be the D (6 bases). The germline V gene has CDR1 SGHRS and CDR2 YFSETQ. Trimming removed 4 bases at V and 2 bases at J, with 10 bases between. The CDR3 sequence is 15 residues long. Here the CDR3 reads CASSEPGAGANVLTF. The DNA for the CDR3 is TGCGCCAGCAGCGAACCAGGGGCTGGGGCCAACGTCCTGACTTTC. Full variable domain (outside the CDR3, taken from reference TRBV5-1 and TRBJ2-6): KAGVTQTPRYLIKTRGQQVTLSCSPISGHRSVSWYQQTPGQGLQFLFEYFSETQRNKGNFPGRFSGRQFSNSRSEMNVSTLELGDSALYLCASSEPGAGANVLTFGAGSRLTVL.

J is TRBJ1-4 and V is TRBV6-5, with D tentatively TRBD1 (6 bases). The CDR3 is made up of 16 amino acids. Looked up from germline, CDR1 is MNHEY and CDR2 is SVGAGI. V was clipped by 0 bases and J by 8 bases, with 16 bases between them. CDR3 sequence reads: CASSYSGGAKREKLFF. CDR3 sequence (DNA): TGTGCCAGCAGTTACTCGGGGGGGGCGAAGCGGGAAAAACTGTTTTTT.

The chain combines TRBV7-9 with TRBJ1-2, with D possibly TRBD1 on 5 matching bases. There are 15 residues in the CDR3. The V end lost 0 bases, the J end lost 2 bases, and 10 bases lay between the germline ends. Germline-derived CDR1 and CDR2 are SEHNR and FQNEAQ (reference sequence). The CDR3 spells CASSLAVQGNYGYTF. DNA of the CDR3: TGTGCCAGCAGCTTAGCGGTGCAGGGAAACTATGGCTACACCTTC.

The CDR3, as DNA: TGTGCCAGCAGTTTCCGCGAGCAGTACTTC. Its protein product is CASSFREQYF. This chain joins TRBV28 and TRBJ2-7; D is unclear. Germline V gene data show CDR1 as MDHEN and CDR2 as SYDVKM. This CDR3 comprises 10 residues. The germline V and J ends were trimmed by 3 bases and 6 bases, with 3 bases remaining between them. The full variable domain, its missing parts supplied by reference TRBV28 and TRBJ2-7, is DVKVTQSSRYLVKRTGEKVFLECVQDMDHENMFWYRQDPGLGLRLIYFSYDVKMKEKGDIPEGYSVSREKKERFSLILESASTNQTSMYLCASSFREQYFGPGTRLTVT.